This T cell receptor beta chain was profiled in a study of T cells in Graves' hyperthyroidism and ophthalmopathy. Study outcomes and limitations: In validation, the model predicted ophthalmopathy. These predictions came a median roughly 6.5 months before onset.

In the case of this clonotype: Its matching antigen is unknown.

CDR3 length: 14 residues. Germline-derived CDR1 and CDR2 are DFQATT and SNEGSKA (reference sequence). Between the trimmed V and J ends, which lost 3 bases and 1 base, there was a span of 10 bases. Among the patients, aged 18 to 65, hyperthyroidism was newly diagnosed and had lasted under 2 months. Lactation, pregnancy, other autoimmune disease or uncontrolled infection led to exclusion of patients. Thyroid ultrasound, orbital computed tomography, clinical symptoms, and serum thyroxine and TRAb underpinned diagnoses. Researchers took RNA transcripts and amplified the TCR beta CDR3 regions from them. When the TCR CDR3 underwent first-round RT-PCR, the HTBI primer set was used. TCRdb reprocessed the multiplex PCR reads with MiXCR, giving one entry per CDR3 protein. This sample carries over 650,000 distinct CDR3 sequences, approximately 16% of them seen once, and the ten largest clones take 8.4%.

This chain links TRBV20-1 with TRBJ1-5; D might be TRBD1 (5 bases). The TCR comes from a man between 18 and 29 years old with Graves' hyperthyroidism. Sequencing input: blood. This chain's CDR3 is CSASSGGSNQPQHF. The CDR3 DNA reads as TGCAGTGCTAGTTCGGGGGGGAGCAATCAGCCCCAGCATTTT.